This note documents a single T cell receptor (beta chain) sequence. This clonotype appeared a single time. There is no known antigen for this receptor. No quality values exist for individual bases; no much larger clone is one base distant. One read is thin evidence. Library creation used multiplex PCR. TCRdb shows the sequencer as 454 GS FLX. TCR alpha and beta CDR3 regions were amplified from mRNA by semiquantitative ARM-PCR. ARM-PCR used tagged nested gene-specific primers, after which communal superprimers carried out exponential amplification. Before the second amplification round was performed on first-round PCR products, the nested primers were removed by exonuclease. Amplicons were sequenced on the 454 platform, which allows rapid sequencing of millions of DNA fragments without cloning bias. A read mappable to both V and J germline segments was defined as an effective read. The authors processed their data as follows. IRmap was used to assign reads to germline V, D and J segments, relying on pyromap, a Smith-Waterman modification adapted to 454 sequencing errors. To filter D-beta assignments, cutoffs were set at the 99th percentile of the alignment scores obtained from simulated random sequences. The amino acids between the conserved V-segment Y[YFLI]C motif and the J-segment [FW]GXGT motif were defined as CDR3. Repertoire diversity was estimated with a compound Poisson process model previously applied to large-scale EST data. A procedure for detecting cross-contamination was used to argue that sample contamination was not the source of the shared CDR3s. The public reads were run again by TCRdb, first through fastp at Q25 and then through MiXCR, and only productive beta chains were kept. Merged by CDR3 protein, the rows form single entries marked with the most common genes and DNA. TCRdb's processing, not the authors' own work, is the source of the V and J calls. This sample comprises roughly 3,000 distinct CDR3 sequences, roughly 79% of them detected only once. The ten most abundant clones make up roughly 18% of the sample.

Including cysteine and phenylalanine, the CDR3 has 12 amino acids. The DNA shown is the 36-base CDR3, in frame from base 1. Germline trimming: 4 bases from V, 2 bases from J; junction bases outside gene matches: 1. Via the germline V gene, CDR1 is SQVTM and CDR2 ANQGSEA. To isolate the T cell subsets, Miltenyi superparamagnetic beads coated with subset-specific monoclonal antibodies were used. All T cell populations were isolated from peripheral blood. Ficoll separation was used to obtain mononuclear cells from whole blood, after which anti-CD14 microbeads were used to deplete monocytes. The isolated cell populations were resuspended in RNAprotect reagent immediately. The pan T sample consisted of CD3+ T cells in general. The sample comes from a study of relationships among human T cell subsets (dated by TCRdb to the early 2010s). Regarding the study in general: Sequencing was performed on eight distinct blood T cell populations: pan T, CD8 cytotoxic, regulatory, Th1, Th2, naive plus transitional, activated and memory cells.

Broad study findings and their caveats: The considerable overlap in CDR3s among Th1, Th2 and regulatory T cells was taken as suggesting that cell fate choices are stochastic. T cell counts went unrecorded for a couple of pan T samples, which were processed alongside pan B cells. V, D and J usage, CDR3 length and N-nucleotide additions showed no statistically significant differences among the seven subsets. The bead-based sorting was unable to rule out the presence of a CD4+CD8+ double-positive population. Over 60% of CD8+ cytotoxic sequences were found to belong to clones with over 100 reads, whereas few such clones were observed in the regulatory and Th2 subsets.

The sequence links TRBV29-1 to TRBJ2-7, with 8 junctional bases fitting TRBD1. The sequence came from a man in his forties or fifties in good health. Sequencing was done on a sample of total T cells sorted from blood. Per the publication, the cell subset or site label means: CD3+ T cells in general. The nucleotide sequence is given as TGCAGCGTTGGGGACAGGACCTACGAGCAGTACTTC. Translated, this is CSVGDRTYEQYF.